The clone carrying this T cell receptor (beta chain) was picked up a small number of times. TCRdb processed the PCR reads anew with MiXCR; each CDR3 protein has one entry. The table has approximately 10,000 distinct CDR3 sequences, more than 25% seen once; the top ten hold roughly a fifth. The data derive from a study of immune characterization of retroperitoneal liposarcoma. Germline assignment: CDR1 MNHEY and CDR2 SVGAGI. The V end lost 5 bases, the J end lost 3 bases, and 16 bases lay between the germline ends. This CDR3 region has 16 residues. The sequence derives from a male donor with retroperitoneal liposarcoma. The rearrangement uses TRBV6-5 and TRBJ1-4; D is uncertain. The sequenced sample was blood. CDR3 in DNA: TGTGCCAGCAGTCCCAGGACCCGCACAGCTAATGAAAAACTGTTTTTT. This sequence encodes CASSPRTRTANEKLFF.